These T cell receptor beta chains were read from a single sample in a study of naive CD8 T cells in extremely preterm neonates. Data came from immunoSEQ multiplex PCR; TCRdb stores just in-frame clones and leaves some out. The sample contains about 7,300 clones, 92% of which appear only once. Sequencing used naive CD8+ T cells from cord blood. These receptor sequences come from a newborn in good health. The CDR3 runs from the conserved cysteine through the conserved F or W. D genes are given only for firm matches. Size is stated for part of the rows, as once, few or many counts, or as a class when the clone is expanded.

>TRBJ2-7|TRBV7-9|TRBD1|few
CASSLPGQGYEQYF
TGTGCCAGCAGCTTGCCGGGACAGGGTTACGAGCAGTACTTC
>TRBJ1-6|TRBV27|.|once
CASSLHRANSPLHF
TGTGCCAGCAGTTTACACAGGGCCAATTCACCCCTCCACTTT
>TRBJ1-1|TRBV6-5|TRBD1|once
CASSSPGQSEAFF
TGTGCCAGCAGTTCTCCGGGACAGTCTGAAGCTTTCTTT
>TRBJ2-7|TRBV9|TRBD2|.
CASSVGLAREQYF
TGTGCCAGCAGCGTAGGACTAGCGCGCGAGCAGTACTTC
>TRBJ2-2|TRBV19|TRBD2|.
CASRPAGGTGELFF
TGTGCCAGCCGCCCAGCGGGAGGCACCGGGGAGCTGTTTTTT
>TRBJ1-5|TRBV11-2|.|.
CASSLGLHSNQPQHF
TGTGCCAGCAGCTTGGGACTCCATAGCAATCAGCCCCAGCATTTT
>TRBJ1-2|TRBV2|.|.
CASSVGGDGYTF
TGTGCCAGCAGTGTCGGAGGGGATGGCTACACCTTC
>TRBJ2-7|TRBV25-1|.|.
CASRAQGSDYEQYF
TGTGCCAGCAGAGCCCAGGGGTCCGATTACGAGCAGTACTTC
>TRBJ2-6|TRBV27|.|.
CASSLGAGANVLTF
TGTGCCAGCAGTTTAGGGGCTGGAGCCAACGTCCTGACTTTC
>TRBJ2-2|TRBV5-8|.|.
CASSFGTNTGELFF
TGTGCCAGCAGCTTCGGGACGAACACCGGGGAGCTGTTTTTT
>TRBJ1-2|TRBV10-2|TRBD1|.
CASSDRDSHNYGYTF
TGCGCCAGCAGTGACCGGGACAGCCACAACTATGGCTACACCTTC
>TRBJ2-7|TRBV5-4|TRBD1|.
CASSLTGSYEQYF
TGTGCCAGCAGCCTGACAGGGTCCTACGAGCAGTACTTC
>TRBJ1-3|TRBV5-6|TRBD1|.
CASSWTGSGNTIYF
TGTGCCAGCAGCTGGACAGGGTCCGGAAACACCATATATTTT
>TRBJ2-7|TRBV4-1|TRBD1|.
CASSQDRGTGYYEQYF
TGCGCCAGCAGCCAAGATCGGGGGACAGGATACTACGAGCAGTACTTC
>TRBJ1-5|TRBV19|.|.
CASTPTDLNQPQHF
TGTGCCAGTACTCCGACAGACCTCAATCAGCCCCAGCATTTT
>TRBJ2-7|TRBV7-9|.|.
CASSLDSVSYEQYF
TGTGCCAGCAGCTTAGATTCGGTTTCCTACGAGCAGTACTTC
>TRBJ1-3|TRBV6-1|.|.
CASIAGSGNTIYF
TGTGCCAGCATCGCAGGTTCTGGAAACACCATATATTTT
>TRBJ1-5|TRBV18|.|.
CASSPRGISNQPQHF
TGTGCCAGCTCACCACGAGGGATAAGCAATCAGCCCCAGCATTTT
>TRBJ2-7|TRBV5-1|TRBD1|once
CASSYTGGEQYF
TGCGCCAGCAGCTATACAGGGGGCGAGCAGTACTTC
>TRBJ1-2|TRBV29-1|.|.
CSVEKGHYGYTF
TGCAGCGTTGAAAAGGGGCACTATGGCTACACCTTC
>TRBJ2-1|TRBV18|TRBD2|.
CASSPSGRLAGGNEQFF
TGTGCCAGCTCACCTTCGGGAAGGCTAGCGGGGGGGAATGAGCAGTTCTTC
>TRBJ2-2|TRBV9|TRBD2|.
CASSVGRVAGGTTGELFF
TGTGCCAGCAGCGTAGGTAGGGTCGCGGGAGGGACCACCGGGGAGCTGTTTTTT
>TRBJ2-7|TRBV2|.|.
CASSDSSYEQYF
TGTGCCAGCAGTGACAGCTCCTACGAGCAGTACTTC
>TRBJ2-7|TRBV6-1|.|.
CASLAYEQYF
TGTGCCAGCCTAGCTTACGAGCAGTACTTC
>TRBJ2-1|TRBV7-9|TRBD1|.
CASSLRYLTGQGEDEQFF
TGTGCCAGCAGCTTAAGATACTTAACAGGACAGGGAGAGGATGAGCAGTTCTTC
>TRBJ2-7|TRBV5-8|.|.
CASSFKPQGEQYF
TGTGCCAGCAGCTTTAAACCCCAGGGCGAGCAGTACTTC
>TRBJ1-1|TRBV5-1|.|.
CASSSGQNTEAFF
TGCGCCAGCAGCTCGGGACAAAACACTGAAGCTTTCTTT
>TRBJ1-2|TRBV6-5|TRBD1|.
CASSVAGTGLGYTF
TGTGCCAGCAGTGTTGCCGGGACAGGGTTGGGCTACACCTTC
>TRBJ2-6|TRBV25-1|.|.
CASSDRDSSGANVLTF
TGTGCCAGCAGTGACCGAGACAGCTCTGGGGCCAACGTCCTGACTTTC
>TRBJ2-7|TRBV5-4|TRBD2|.
CASSLNSGGANSGEQYF
TGTGCCAGCAGCTTGAATAGCGGGGGGGCGAATAGTGGCGAGCAGTACTTC
>TRBJ2-3|TRBV29-1|.|.
CSVADSRYTQYF
TGCAGCGTTGCCGACTCCCGATATACGCAGTATTTT
>TRBJ2-7|TRBV7-9|TRBD1|.
CASSLGTGYEQYF
TGTGCCAGCAGCTTAGGGACAGGTTACGAGCAGTACTTC
>TRBJ2-3|TRBV4-2|TRBD2|.
CASSQVGGGTDTQYF
TGTGCCAGCAGCCAAGTGGGGGGGGGCACAGATACGCAGTATTTT
>TRBJ2-1|TRBV7-6|.|.
CASSVDTNNEQFF
TGTGCCAGCAGTGTAGACACAAACAATGAGCAGTTCTTC
>TRBJ2-7|TRBV6-6|.|once
CASSYPGLAYEQYF
TGTGCCAGCAGTTACCCGGGACTCGCCTACGAGCAGTACTTC
>TRBJ2-3|TRBV28|.|.
CASREWAHADTQYF
TGTGCCAGCAGGGAATGGGCACACGCAGATACGCAGTATTTT
>TRBJ1-1|TRBV9|TRBD1|once
CASSVGQGNTEAFF
TGTGCCAGCAGCGTAGGACAGGGGAACACTGAAGCTTTCTTT
>TRBJ1-3|TRBV12-5|.|.
CASGFAGSFSGNTIYF
TGTGCTAGTGGTTTTGCCGGGAGCTTCTCTGGAAACACCATATATTTT
>TRBJ1-1|TRBV9|TRBD1|once
CASSPQGATEAFF
TGTGCCAGCAGCCCTCAGGGGGCCACTGAAGCTTTCTTT
>TRBJ2-1|TRBV7-9|TRBD2|.
CASSKREYEQFF
TGTGCCAGCTCGAAGCGGGAGTATGAGCAGTTCTTC
>TRBJ2-1|TRBV6-6|TRBD2|.
CASSYAGDNEQFF
TGTGCCAGCAGTTACGCGGGAGACAATGAGCAGTTCTTC
>TRBJ1-5|TRBV10-3|TRBD1|.
CAISESKAGGHNQPQHF
TGTGCCATCAGTGAGTCGAAGGCAGGGGGACACAATCAGCCCCAGCATTTT
>TRBJ2-1|TRBV27|TRBD2|.
CASSYGLAGVEQFF
TGTGCCAGCAGTTATGGACTAGCGGGAGTTGAGCAGTTCTTC
>TRBJ1-1|TRBV10-1|.|.
CASSETGRNTEAFF
TGCGCCAGCAGTGAAACAGGGAGGAACACTGAAGCTTTCTTT
>TRBJ2-2|TRBV7-9|TRBD2|once
CASSLTSGNTGELFF
TGTGCCAGCAGCTTGACTAGCGGGAACACCGGGGAGCTGTTTTTT
>TRBJ2-1|TRBV9|.|.
CASSVSSSNYNEQFF
TGTGCCAGCAGCGTATCGTCTAGTAACTACAATGAGCAGTTCTTC
>TRBJ1-4|TRBV7-9|TRBD1|.
CASQDRRNEKLFF
TGTGCCAGCCAGGACAGGCGCAATGAAAAACTGTTTTTT
>TRBJ2-7|TRBV5-1|.|.
CASSFEVRYEQYF
TGCGCCAGCAGCTTCGAAGTGAGGTACGAGCAGTACTTC
>TRBJ1-2|TRBV10-3|.|.
CAISPGNYGYTF
TGTGCCATCAGTCCAGGGAACTATGGCTACACCTTC
>TRBJ2-3|TRBV30|.|.
CAWPLWGGTATDTQYF
TGTGCCTGGCCACTTTGGGGCGGGACCGCCACAGATACGCAGTATTTT
>TRBJ2-7|TRBV2|TRBD2|.
CASRADKRGYEQYF
TGTGCCAGCAGGGCGGACAAGCGGGGCTACGAGCAGTACTTC
>TRBJ2-2|TRBV25-1|.|.
CASSEYTNTGELFF
TGTGCCAGCAGTGAATACACGAACACCGGGGAGCTGTTTTTT
>TRBJ2-2|TRBV4-2|.|.
CASSQDQVAGLNTGELFF
TGTGCCAGCAGCCAAGATCAGGTCGCGGGGCTGAACACCGGGGAGCTGTTTTTT
>TRBJ2-2|TRBV9|.|.
CASSVRLGTGELFF
TGTGCCAGCAGCGTACGACTGGGCACCGGGGAGCTGTTTTTT
>TRBJ2-1|TRBV4-3|TRBD2|.
CASSQDTSGSSYNEQFF
TGCGCCAGCAGCCAAGATACTAGCGGGAGCTCCTACAATGAGCAGTTCTTC
>TRBJ1-1|TRBV27|TRBD1|.
CASSWTGNTEAFF
TGTGCCAGCAGCTGGACAGGGAACACTGAAGCTTTCTTT
>TRBJ2-1|TRBV27|TRBD2|.
CASSLTGLAGLDEQFF
TGTGCCAGCAGTTTAACGGGACTAGCGGGGTTGGATGAGCAGTTCTTC
>TRBJ2-1|TRBV7-2|TRBD2|.
CASSLAGGPYNEQFF
TGTGCCAGCAGCTTAGCGGGAGGGCCCTACAATGAGCAGTTCTTC
>TRBJ1-1|TRBV15|.|once
CATSGRGGTEAFF
TGTGCCACCAGCGGGAGGGGGGGCACTGAAGCTTTCTTT